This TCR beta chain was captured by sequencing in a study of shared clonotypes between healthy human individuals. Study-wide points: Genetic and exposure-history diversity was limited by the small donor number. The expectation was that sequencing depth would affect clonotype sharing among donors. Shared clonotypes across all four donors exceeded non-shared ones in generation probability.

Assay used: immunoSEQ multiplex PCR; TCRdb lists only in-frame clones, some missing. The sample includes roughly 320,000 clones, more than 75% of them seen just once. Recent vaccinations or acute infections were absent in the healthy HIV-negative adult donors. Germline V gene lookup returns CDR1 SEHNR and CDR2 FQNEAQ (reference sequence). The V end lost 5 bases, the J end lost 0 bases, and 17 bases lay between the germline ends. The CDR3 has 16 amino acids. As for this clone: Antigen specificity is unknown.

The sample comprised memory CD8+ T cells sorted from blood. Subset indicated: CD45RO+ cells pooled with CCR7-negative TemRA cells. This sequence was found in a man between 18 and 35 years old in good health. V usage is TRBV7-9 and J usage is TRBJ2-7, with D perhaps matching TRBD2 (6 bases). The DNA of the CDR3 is TGTGCCAGCAGCGACCCGGGAGTGGTCCCCTCCTACGAGCAGTACTTC. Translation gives CASSDPGVVPSYEQYF.